This TCR beta chain was captured by sequencing in a study of PD-1 blockade in mismatch repair-deficient tumors. Study-level findings and limits: Tumor-resident clones, often absent from pretreatment blood, expanded after pembrolizumab and then contracted.

Turning to this clone: The antigen remains undetermined.

The protocol was immunoSEQ multiplex PCR, while the TCRdb copy is restricted to in-frame clones and leaves out a portion. Of about 84,000 clones listed, 81% were seen once; the top ten hold 2.5% to 3%. V was pared by 6 bases and J by 4 bases, with 8 bases of the junction left unmatched. The germline CDR1 and CDR2 sequences are SNHLY and FYNNEI. The CDR3 spans 14 residues. The source was peripheral blood, collected 12 weeks after starting pembrolizumab. The chain couples TRBV2 to TRBJ1-1; 7 bases align to TRBD1. This TCR was sampled from an adult with mismatch repair-deficient cancer. The CDR3, as DNA: TGTGCCAGCAGCCCCCTGACAGGGAGCACTGAAGCTTTCTTT. It encodes CASSPLTGSTEAFF.